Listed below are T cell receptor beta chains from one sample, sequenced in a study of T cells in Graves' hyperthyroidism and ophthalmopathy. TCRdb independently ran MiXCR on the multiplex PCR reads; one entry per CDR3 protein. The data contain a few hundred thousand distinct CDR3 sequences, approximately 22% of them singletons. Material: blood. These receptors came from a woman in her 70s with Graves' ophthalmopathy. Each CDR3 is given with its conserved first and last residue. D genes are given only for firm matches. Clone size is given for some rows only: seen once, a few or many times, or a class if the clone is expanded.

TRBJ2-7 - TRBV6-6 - CASSYSREQYF TGTGCCAGCAGTTACTCACGGGAGCAGTACTTC
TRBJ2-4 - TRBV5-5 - CASSLGGRGAGGLNIQYF TGTGCCAGCAGCTTAGGCGGAAGGGGCGCAGGGGGACTAAACATTCAGTACTTC
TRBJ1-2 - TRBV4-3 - CASSQVEGQGYGYTF TGCGCCAGCAGCCAAGTAGAGGGCCAGGGGTACGGCTACACCTTC
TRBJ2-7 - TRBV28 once CASSLVGETYEQYF TGTGCCAGCAGCCTCGTAGGGGAGACCTACGAGCAGTACTTC
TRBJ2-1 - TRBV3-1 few CASSQVSFHEQFF TGTGCCAGCAGCCAAGTCAGTTTTCATGAGCAGTTCTTC
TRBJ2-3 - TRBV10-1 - CASSESGVATDTQYF TGCGCCAGCAGTGAATCGGGAGTAGCGACAGATACGCAGTATTTT
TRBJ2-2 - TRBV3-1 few CASSQELRYTGELFF TGTGCCAGCAGCCAAGAACTGCGGTACACCGGGGAGCTGTTTTTT
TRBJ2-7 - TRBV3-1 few CASSQGSGLLKNYEQYF TGTGCCAGCAGCCAAGGGTCCGGACTTTTAAAGAACTACGAGCAGTACTTC
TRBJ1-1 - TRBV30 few CAWSVPGTDTEAFF TGTGCCTGGAGTGTACCCGGGACGGACACTGAAGCTTTCTTT
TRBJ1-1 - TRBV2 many CASSDMAFGEAFF TGTGCCAGCAGTGATATGGCGTTTGGTGAAGCTTTCTTT
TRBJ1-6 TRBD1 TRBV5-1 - CASSLARQGGSPLHF TGCGCCAGCAGCTTGGCCCGACAGGGTGGTTCACCCCTCCACTTT
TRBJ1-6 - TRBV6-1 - CASSYGSHSPLHF TGTGCCAGCAGTTATGGATCCCATTCACCCCTCCACTTT
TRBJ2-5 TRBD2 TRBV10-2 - CASKREALQETQYF TGCGCCAGCAAGCGGGAGGCGCTCCAAGAGACCCAGTACTTC
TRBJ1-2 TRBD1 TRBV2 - CASTFTGGEGGYTF TGTGCCAGCACCTTCACAGGGGGCGAAGGTGGCTACACCTTC
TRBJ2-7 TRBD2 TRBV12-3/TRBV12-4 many CASSFAGGSSYEQYF TGTGCCAGCAGTTTCGCGGGAGGGAGCTCCTACGAGCAGTACTTC
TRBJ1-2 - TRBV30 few CAWSVQGGLRGYTF TGTGCCTGGAGTGTACAGGGAGGGTTGAGGGGCTACACCTTC
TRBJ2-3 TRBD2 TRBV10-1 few CASSGLAVTDTQYF TGCGCCAGCTCGGGACTAGCGGTCACAGATACGCAGTATTTT
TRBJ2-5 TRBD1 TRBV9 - CASSVVRGSWETQYF TGTGCCAGCAGCGTAGTCAGGGGGTCTTGGGAGACCCAGTACTTC
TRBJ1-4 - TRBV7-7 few CASSSGTGPEKLFF TGTGCTAGCAGCTCCGGGACTGGACCTGAAAAACTGTTTTTT
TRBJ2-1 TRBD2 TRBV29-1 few CSVSRGSPYNEQFF TGCAGCGTCTCTCGCGGGAGCCCCTACAATGAGCAGTTCTTC
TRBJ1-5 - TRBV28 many CAITSSNQPQHF TGTGCTATCACGAGTAGCAATCAGCCCCAGCATTTT
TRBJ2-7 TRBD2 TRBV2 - CASGGGRARSYEQYF TGTGCCAGCGGGGGCGGGAGGGCCCGCTCCTACGAGCAGTACTTC
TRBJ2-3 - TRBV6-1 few CASRTGTDTQYF TGTGCCAGCAGGACAGGCACAGATACGCAGTATTTT
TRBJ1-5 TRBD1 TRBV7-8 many CASSLDRGRSQPQHF TGTGCCAGCAGCTTAGACAGGGGGCGGAGCCAGCCCCAGCATTTT
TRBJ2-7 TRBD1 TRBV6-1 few CASKWRQGNYEQYF TGTGCCAGCAAGTGGAGACAGGGGAACTACGAGCAGTACTTC
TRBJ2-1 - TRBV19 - CASSTLYGEQFF TGTGCCAGTAGTACCCTCTATGGTGAGCAGTTCTTC
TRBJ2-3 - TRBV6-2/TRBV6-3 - CASSSPAGREKPRRDTQYF TGTGCCAGCAGTTCACCCGCAGGTCGGGAGAAGCCCCGCCGTGATACGCAGTATTTT
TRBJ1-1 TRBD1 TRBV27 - CASSLLSGQGASRAFF TGTGCCAGCAGTTTATTAAGTGGACAGGGGGCATCTAGGGCTTTCTTT
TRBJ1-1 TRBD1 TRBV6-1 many CASSYPGQGDTEAFF TGTGCCAGCAGTTATCCGGGACAGGGGGACACTGAAGCTTTCTTT
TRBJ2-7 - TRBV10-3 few CAISETYEQYF TGTGCCATCAGTGAGACCTACGAGCAGTACTTC
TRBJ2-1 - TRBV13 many CASSLGQANYNEQFF TGTGCCAGCAGCTTAGGACAGGCTAACTACAATGAGCAGTTCTTC
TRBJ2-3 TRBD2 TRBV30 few CALGLEHHTQYF TGTGCCTTGGGACTAGAGCACCATACGCAGTATTTT
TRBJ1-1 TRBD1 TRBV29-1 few CSVRGRMNTEAFF TGCAGCGTGAGGGGGCGCATGAACACTGAAGCTTTCTTT
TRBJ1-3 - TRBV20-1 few CSARAEGTSSGNTIYF TGCAGTGCTAGAGCCGAGGGGACAAGCTCTGGAAACACCATATATTTT
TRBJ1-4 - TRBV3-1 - CASSRFGGKLTNEKLFF TGTGCCAGCAGCCGCTTTGGGGGCAAGTTAACTAATGAAAAACTGTTTTTT
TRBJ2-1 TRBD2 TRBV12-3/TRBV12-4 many CASSSVGGAGERDEQFF TGTGCCAGCAGTTCCGTGGGGGGAGCGGGAGAAAGGGATGAGCAGTTCTTC
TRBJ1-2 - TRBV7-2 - CASSLHPDYGYTF TGTGCCAGCAGCTTACACCCCGACTATGGCTACACCTTC
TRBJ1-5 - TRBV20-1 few CSANIQGMSNQPQHF TGCAGTGCTAACATTCAGGGGATGAGCAATCAGCCCCAGCATTTT
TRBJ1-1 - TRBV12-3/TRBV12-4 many CASSTDGNTEAFF TGTGCCAGCAGTACGGATGGGAACACTGAAGCTTTCTTT
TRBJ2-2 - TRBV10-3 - CAISETGQITGELFF TGTGCCATCAGCGAAACAGGACAGATCACCGGGGAGCTGTTTTTT
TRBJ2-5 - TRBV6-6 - CASSYRPARAETQYF TGTGCCAGCAGTTACAGACCCGCGAGGGCAGAGACCCAGTACTTC
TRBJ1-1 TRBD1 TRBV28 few CASSFRTGGTEAFF TGTGCCAGCAGTTTCCGGACAGGGGGCACTGAAGCTTTCTTT
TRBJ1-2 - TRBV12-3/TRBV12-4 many CASSLVSAGRRYGYTF TGTGCCAGCAGTTTAGTATCCGCGGGTCGTCGCTATGGCTACACCTTC
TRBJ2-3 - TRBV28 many CASRDQDTQYF TGTGCCAGTAGGGATCAGGATACGCAGTATTTT
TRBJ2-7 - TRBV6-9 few CASTSGQEQYF TGTGCCAGCACCTCGGGACAAGAGCAGTACTTC
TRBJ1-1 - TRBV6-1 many CASSEWGVHTEAFF TGTGCCAGCAGTGAATGGGGTGTGCACACTGAAGCTTTCTTT
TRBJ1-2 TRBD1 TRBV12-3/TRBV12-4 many CASTQTGRYGYTF TGTGCCAGCACCCAGACAGGGCGCTATGGCTACACCTTC
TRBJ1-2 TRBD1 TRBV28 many CASSSHRGISYTF TGTGCCAGCAGTTCTCACAGGGGAATCAGCTACACCTTC
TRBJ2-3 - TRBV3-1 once CASSQDPASTQYF TGTGCCAGCAGCCAAGATCCAGCGAGTACGCAGTATTTT
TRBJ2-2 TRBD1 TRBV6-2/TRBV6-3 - CASSYTTGDFYTGELFF TGTGCCAGCAGTTACACGACAGGGGATTTTTACACCGGGGAGCTGTTTTTT
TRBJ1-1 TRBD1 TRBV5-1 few CASGPRGRLGAEAFF TGCGCCAGCGGTCCCAGGGGGCGCCTCGGTGCTGAAGCTTTCTTT
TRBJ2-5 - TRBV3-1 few CASSQDYGGVREYF TGTGCCAGCAGCCAAGATTACGGCGGGGTAAGGGAGTACTTC
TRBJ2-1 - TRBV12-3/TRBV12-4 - CASMPGAYNEQFF TGTGCCAGTATGCCCGGGGCTTACAATGAGCAGTTCTTC
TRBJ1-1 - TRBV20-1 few CSASPGVNTEAFF TGCAGTGCTAGTCCGGGGGTGAACACTGAAGCTTTCTTT
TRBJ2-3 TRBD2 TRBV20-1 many CSASRGTSGTDTQYF TGCAGTGCTAGCAGAGGGACTAGCGGCACAGATACGCAGTATTTT
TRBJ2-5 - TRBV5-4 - CASGLDIITRNQETQYF TGTGCCAGCGGCCTTGACATCATCACTCGGAATCAAGAGACCCAGTACTTC
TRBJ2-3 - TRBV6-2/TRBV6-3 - CASRPLGSGSTDTQYF TGTGCCAGCAGACCCCTAGGAAGCGGGAGCACAGATACGCAGTATTTT